A selection of T cell receptor beta chains follows, all from one sample in a study of blood T cells in healthy people across ages. MiXCR, run by TCRdb on the 5' RACE reads, gives a single entry per CDR3 protein. The table shows fewer than 2 million distinct CDR3 sequences, with roughly two fifths occurring only once. Material for sequencing was blood. The source is a human donor in good health. The CDR3 runs from the conserved cysteine through the conserved F or W. A D gene is named only where the DNA matches it firmly. The size field is filled for only some rows; it gives once, few, many or a size class.

v_call	j_call	clone_size	d_call	cdr3_nt	cdr3_aa
TRBV20-1	TRBJ1-1	NA	NA	TGCAGTGCTAGTATGATCCCTGAAGCTTTCTTT	CSASMIPEAFF
TRBV29-1	TRBJ2-7	once	NA	TGCAGCGTTTTAGGCCCAAGCTCCTACAATGAGCAGTACTTC	CSVLGPSSYNEQYF
TRBV6-2/TRBV6-3	TRBJ2-7	NA	TRBD2	TGTGCCAGCAGCTGGGGACTAGTGTCCCACGAGCAGTACTTC	CASSWGLVSHEQYF
TRBV28	TRBJ2-7	few	TRBD2	TGTGCCAGCAGCCCCTGGGCGGGGGGGACCCCGGAAATATACGAGCAGTACTTC	CASSPWAGGTPEIYEQYF
TRBV20-1	TRBJ1-2	NA	NA	TGCAGTGCTAGACCCACTCGATCCCAGACAGGTCAGATCGGCTATGGCTACACCTTC	CSARPTRSQTGQIGYGYTF
TRBV16	TRBJ1-2	few	NA	TGTGCCAGCCGGGAGGATTTAGCTAACTATGGCTACACCTTC	CASREDLANYGYTF
TRBV5-4	TRBJ2-5	few	NA	TGTGCCAGCAGCTCCCCGGACGAAGGGAGAATGTACTTC	CASSSPDEGRMYF
TRBV9	TRBJ2-1	NA	NA	TGTGCCAGCAGCGTAGCCCCCATAACCTACGAGCAGTTCTTC	CASSVAPITYEQFF
TRBV28	TRBJ2-7	many	NA	TGTGCCAGTCTGCGCCCGGGACGTTACTCCTACGAGCAGTACTTC	CASLRPGRYSYEQYF
TRBV4-1	TRBJ1-5	NA	NA	TGCGCCAGCAGCCCCGGGGCGAGGGATCAGCCCCAGCATTTT	CASSPGARDQPQHF
TRBV24-1	TRBJ2-7	few	NA	TGTGCCACCAGTGATGGCCTCTACGAGCAGTACTTC	CATSDGLYEQYF
TRBV9	TRBJ2-5	NA	TRBD1	TGTGCCAGCAGCGCCGGGACAGGGTCCGGAGAGCAGTACTTC	CASSAGTGSGEQYF
TRBV7-2	TRBJ2-4	NA	TRBD1	TGTGCCAGCAGCTTAGTGCCGGGACAGTATGACAAAAACATTCAGTACTTC	CASSLVPGQYDKNIQYF
TRBV20-1	TRBJ2-7	NA	NA	TGCAGTGCTAGAGACCCTCCGGTTTGCGAGCAGTACTTC	CSARDPPVCEQYF
TRBV20-1	TRBJ1-5	many	NA	TGCAGTGCTAGAGATGTACAGGGTTTCCATCAGCCCCAGCATTTT	CSARDVQGFHQPQHF
TRBV4-3	TRBJ1-2	NA	NA	TGCGCCAGCAGCGTAACCATGCCGTCCGACTATGGCTACACCTTC	CASSVTMPSDYGYTF
TRBV7-9	TRBJ1-2	few	NA	TGTGCCAGCAGCTTAGAACAGCGATATGGCTACACCTTC	CASSLEQRYGYTF
TRBV6-6	TRBJ1-5	NA	NA	TGTGCCGTCGTGGGGGCAGCTACTGGGAGCAATCAGCCCCAGCATTTT	CAVVGAATGSNQPQHF
TRBV4-1	TRBJ2-7	NA	NA	TGCGCCAGCAGCCAACGGAATCCGGGTTACGAGCAGTACTTC	CASSQRNPGYEQYF
TRBV6-2/TRBV6-3	TRBJ2-7	NA	TRBD1	TGTGCCAGCCGCGGACAGGGGGAATCAGCGCAGTACTTC	CASRGQGESAQYF
TRBV3-1	TRBJ2-7	NA	NA	TGTGCCAGCAGCCAAGGGACCCGCAGGGGCGAGCAGTACTTC	CASSQGTRRGEQYF
TRBV29-1	TRBJ1-2	NA	NA	TGCAGCGTTGAGGACACCCTAGGTGGCTACACCTTC	CSVEDTLGGYTF